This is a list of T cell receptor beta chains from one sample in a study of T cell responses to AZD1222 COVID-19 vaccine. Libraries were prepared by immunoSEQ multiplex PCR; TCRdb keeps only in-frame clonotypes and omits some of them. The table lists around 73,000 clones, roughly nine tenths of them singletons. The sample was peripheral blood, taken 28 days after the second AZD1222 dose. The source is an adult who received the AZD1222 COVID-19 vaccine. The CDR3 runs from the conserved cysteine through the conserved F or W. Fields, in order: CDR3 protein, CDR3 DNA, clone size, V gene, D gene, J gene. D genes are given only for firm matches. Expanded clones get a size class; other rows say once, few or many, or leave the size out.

CDR3aa: CASSILASGRVRADTQYF
CDR3nt: TGTGCCAGTAGTATATTGGCTAGCGGGAGGGTGAGGGCAGATACGCAGTATTTT
abundance: .
v_gene: TRBV19
d_gene: TRBD2
j_gene: TRBJ2-3

CDR3aa: CASSLGGGDRVYGYTF
CDR3nt: TGTGCCAGCAGCTTAGGGGGCGGGGACAGGGTCTATGGCTACACCTTC
abundance: .
v_gene: TRBV7-2
d_gene: TRBD1
j_gene: TRBJ1-2

CDR3aa: CASGGNSPLHF
CDR3nt: TGTGCCAGTGGGGGGAATTCACCCCTCCACTTT
abundance: .
v_gene: TRBV2
d_gene: .
j_gene: TRBJ1-6

CDR3aa: CASSKALGQRYNQPQHF
CDR3nt: TGTGCCAGCAGCAAAGCGCTAGGACAGCGGTACAATCAGCCCCAGCATTTT
abundance: once
v_gene: TRBV21-1
d_gene: .
j_gene: TRBJ1-5

CDR3aa: CASSSAQGRQYF
CDR3nt: TGTGCCAGCAGCTCTGCACAGGGAAGGCAGTATTTT
abundance: once
v_gene: TRBV5-5
d_gene: .
j_gene: TRBJ2-3

CDR3aa: CAIKPLGPATGELFF
CDR3nt: TGTGCCATCAAACCCCTTGGACCCGCCACCGGGGAGCTGTTTTTT
abundance: .
v_gene: TRBV10-3
d_gene: .
j_gene: TRBJ2-2

CDR3aa: CASSYQTLYEQYF
CDR3nt: TGTGCCAGCAGTTACCAGACCCTATACGAGCAGTACTTC
abundance: once
v_gene: TRBV6-2/TRBV6-3
d_gene: .
j_gene: TRBJ2-7

CDR3aa: CASSYAGGNTEAFF
CDR3nt: TGCGCCAGCAGCTATGCTGGGGGGAACACTGAAGCTTTCTTT
abundance: .
v_gene: TRBV5-1
d_gene: .
j_gene: TRBJ1-1

CDR3aa: CASREGARAFF
CDR3nt: TGTGCCAGTAGGGAGGGGGCGCGGGCTTTCTTT
abundance: .
v_gene: TRBV19
d_gene: TRBD1
j_gene: TRBJ1-1

CDR3aa: CASSQGALFSYNSPLHF
CDR3nt: TGCGCCAGCAGCCAAGGGGCCCTTTTCTCCTATAATTCACCCCTCCACTTT
abundance: .
v_gene: TRBV4-1
d_gene: .
j_gene: TRBJ1-6

CDR3aa: CASSLFTSGGAEQFF
CDR3nt: TGTGCCAGCAGCTTATTCACTAGCGGGGGGGCTGAGCAGTTCTTC
abundance: .
v_gene: TRBV11-2
d_gene: TRBD2
j_gene: TRBJ2-1

CDR3aa: CASSRNREKGYGYTF
CDR3nt: TGTGCCAGCAGCAGGAACAGGGAAAAAGGCTATGGCTACACCTTC
abundance: .
v_gene: TRBV21-1
d_gene: .
j_gene: TRBJ1-2

CDR3aa: CASTQRAGPETQYF
CDR3nt: TGTGCCAGCACCCAAAGAGCAGGGCCAGAGACCCAGTACTTC
abundance: .
v_gene: TRBV28
d_gene: .
j_gene: TRBJ2-5

CDR3aa: CASSPRGQGDLRGYTF
CDR3nt: TGTGCCAGCAGCCCGAGGGGACAGGGGGATCTAAGAGGCTACACCTTC
abundance: .
v_gene: TRBV7-2
d_gene: TRBD1
j_gene: TRBJ1-2

CDR3aa: CASSRDRVTDTQYF
CDR3nt: TGCGCCAGCAGTAGGGACAGGGTCACAGATACGCAGTATTTT
abundance: .
v_gene: TRBV5-1
d_gene: TRBD1
j_gene: TRBJ2-3

CDR3aa: CATSEAINEKLFF
CDR3nt: TGTGCCACCTCAGAGGCTATAAATGAAAAACTGTTTTTT
abundance: .
v_gene: TRBV10-3
d_gene: .
j_gene: TRBJ1-4

CDR3aa: CASRSGTDNQPQHF
CDR3nt: TGTGCCAGCAGGTCCGGGACAGACAATCAGCCCCAGCATTTT
abundance: .
v_gene: TRBV2
d_gene: TRBD1
j_gene: TRBJ1-5

CDR3aa: CASSTAGEAFF
CDR3nt: TGTGCCAGCAGTACGGCGGGTGAAGCTTTCTTT
abundance: .
v_gene: TRBV6-2/TRBV6-3
d_gene: .
j_gene: TRBJ1-1

CDR3aa: CASSITTGNQPQHF
CDR3nt: TGTGCCAGTAGTATTACGACAGGCAATCAGCCCCAGCATTTT
abundance: .
v_gene: TRBV19
d_gene: .
j_gene: TRBJ1-5

CDR3aa: CASKVRQGATGELFF
CDR3nt: TGTGCCAGCAAGGTTCGTCAGGGGGCTACCGGGGAGCTGTTTTTT
abundance: .
v_gene: TRBV6-5
d_gene: TRBD1
j_gene: TRBJ2-2

CDR3aa: CASSSGQVVSINEQFF
CDR3nt: TGTGCCAGCAGCTCCGGACAGGTAGTTTCCATCAATGAGCAGTTCTTC
abundance: once
v_gene: TRBV5-4
d_gene: TRBD1
j_gene: TRBJ2-1

CDR3aa: CASSEVIGFEAFF
CDR3nt: TGTGCCAGCAGTGAAGTAATTGGCTTTGAAGCTTTCTTT
abundance: .
v_gene: TRBV2
d_gene: .
j_gene: TRBJ1-1

CDR3aa: CASSLDGQPQHF
CDR3nt: TGTGCCAGCAGCTTGGATGGGCAGCCCCAGCATTTT
abundance: once
v_gene: TRBV5-8
d_gene: .
j_gene: TRBJ1-5

CDR3aa: CASSTSGELFF
CDR3nt: TGTGCCAGTAGTACGAGCGGGGAGCTGTTTTTT
abundance: .
v_gene: TRBV19
d_gene: .
j_gene: TRBJ2-2

CDR3aa: CASSQDRTNYGYTF
CDR3nt: TGTGCCAGCAGTCAGGACAGGACTAACTATGGCTACACCTTC
abundance: .
v_gene: TRBV28
d_gene: TRBD1
j_gene: TRBJ1-2

CDR3aa: CASRLAGTSNSPLHF
CDR3nt: TGTGCCAGCAGGTTGGCCGGGACGTCTAATTCACCCCTCCACTTT
abundance: .
v_gene: TRBV5-4
d_gene: .
j_gene: TRBJ1-6

CDR3aa: CASSLFRSGAETQYF
CDR3nt: TGTGCCAGCAGTTTATTTCGTTCAGGGGCAGAGACCCAGTACTTC
abundance: .
v_gene: TRBV28
d_gene: .
j_gene: TRBJ2-5

CDR3aa: CASNIDSFGSPLHF
CDR3nt: TGTGCCAGCAACATAGACAGTTTTGGATCACCCCTCCACTTT
abundance: .
v_gene: TRBV6-5
d_gene: .
j_gene: TRBJ1-6

CDR3aa: CASSEGLSNQPQHF
CDR3nt: TGTGCCAGCAGTGAAGGACTGAGCAATCAGCCCCAGCATTTT
abundance: .
v_gene: TRBV6-1
d_gene: .
j_gene: TRBJ1-5

CDR3aa: CASSWGAAVPGANVLTF
CDR3nt: TGTGCCAGCAGCTGGGGGGCCGCAGTGCCTGGGGCCAACGTCCTGACTTTC
abundance: .
v_gene: TRBV5-4
d_gene: .
j_gene: TRBJ2-6

CDR3aa: CASSPVGGGETQYF
CDR3nt: TGTGCCAGCAGTCCCGTCGGGGGCGGGGAGACCCAGTACTTC
abundance: .
v_gene: TRBV28
d_gene: .
j_gene: TRBJ2-5

CDR3aa: CASSLSFDRGLTDTQYF
CDR3nt: TGTGCCAGCAGTTTATCCTTCGACAGGGGGCTGACAGATACGCAGTATTTT
abundance: .
v_gene: TRBV27
d_gene: TRBD1
j_gene: TRBJ2-3

CDR3aa: CASSYSGDGYTF
CDR3nt: TGTGCCAGCAGTTACTCCGGGGATGGCTACACCTTC
abundance: .
v_gene: TRBV6-6
d_gene: .
j_gene: TRBJ1-2

CDR3aa: CASTADSYSTDTQYF
CDR3nt: TGTGCCAGCACCGCGGACAGCTATTCCACAGATACGCAGTATTTT
abundance: .
v_gene: TRBV2
d_gene: .
j_gene: TRBJ2-3

CDR3aa: CASSPDGQGYSGANVLTF
CDR3nt: TGCGCCAGCAGCCCGGACGGACAGGGCTACTCTGGGGCCAACGTCCTGACTTTC
abundance: few
v_gene: TRBV5-1
d_gene: TRBD1
j_gene: TRBJ2-6

CDR3aa: CASSQWTGGASGANVLTF
CDR3nt: TGTGCCAGCAGCCAATGGACAGGGGGCGCGTCCGGGGCCAACGTCCTGACTTTC
abundance: .
v_gene: TRBV7-9
d_gene: TRBD1
j_gene: TRBJ2-6

CDR3aa: CASRPTPLSYEQYF
CDR3nt: TGTGCCAGCAGACCTACACCGTTATCCTACGAGCAGTACTTC
abundance: .
v_gene: TRBV28
d_gene: .
j_gene: TRBJ2-7

CDR3aa: CASSGTGGPYNEQFF
CDR3nt: TGTGCCAGCAGTGGGACAGGGGGGCCCTACAATGAGCAGTTCTTC
abundance: .
v_gene: TRBV25-1
d_gene: TRBD1
j_gene: TRBJ2-1

CDR3aa: CATSRDRVPTLYGYTF
CDR3nt: TGTGCCACCTCACGGGACAGGGTCCCCACTCTCTATGGCTACACCTTC
abundance: .
v_gene: TRBV15
d_gene: TRBD1
j_gene: TRBJ1-2

CDR3aa: CASSLAGQGVTGELFF
CDR3nt: TGTGCCAGCAGCTTAGCGGGACAGGGGGTCACCGGGGAGCTGTTTTTT
abundance: .
v_gene: TRBV7-2
d_gene: TRBD1
j_gene: TRBJ2-2

CDR3aa: CATSDLGGAGGNTIYF
CDR3nt: TGTGCCACCAGTGATTTGGGGGGCGCGGGTGGAAACACCATATATTTT
abundance: .
v_gene: TRBV24-1
d_gene: .
j_gene: TRBJ1-3

CDR3aa: CASSGQVGGYTF
CDR3nt: TGTGCCAGCAGTGGACAGGTTGGAGGCTACACCTTC
abundance: .
v_gene: TRBV25-1
d_gene: .
j_gene: TRBJ1-2

CDR3aa: CASSVPGFPEAFF
CDR3nt: TGTGCCAGCAGTGTCCCAGGGTTCCCTGAAGCTTTCTTT
abundance: few
v_gene: TRBV12-3/TRBV12-4
d_gene: .
j_gene: TRBJ1-1